The subject of this entry is one T cell receptor (beta chain). Its antigen remains unidentified. Measured with immunoSEQ multiplex PCR; TCRdb has only the in-frame clones, and not every one. Of about 87,000 clones listed, nearly 95% are singletons. This entry is derived from a study of siplizumab effects on memory and regulatory T cells. Study-level results: Under siplizumab, an average roughly 69% of mappable alloreactive CD4+ clones were Treg-derived, compared with more than 25% in controls. Significant reduction of alloreactive sequences traceable to unstimulated CD4+ memory cells was observed with siplizumab. No more than a minor fraction of alloreactive clones could be traced back to unstimulated subsets. In unstimulated cells, naive T cells appeared more diverse than memory T cells and seemed major alloresponse contributors.

The CDR3 length is 15 residues. CDR1 and CDR2 (germline): SGHNT, YYREEE (reference sequence). J gave up 7 bases and V 5 bases, and 14 bases lay outside the gene matches. Input material: non-Treg CD4+ T cells sorted from blood. This receptor was obtained from a human donor in good health. The rearrangement joins TRBV5-4 to TRBJ2-7; 8 nucleotides match TRBD2. The CDR3 loop reads CASSQNYGGAGEQYF. The CDR3, as DNA: TGTGCCAGCAGTCAAAACTACGGGGGGGCCGGGGAGCAGTACTTC.